This T cell receptor beta chain derives from a study of human T cells and chemical hapten exposure (dated by TCRdb to about 2021). About the full investigation: For sensitization, 2% DPC in acetone was applied to an approximately 2 cm by approximately 2 cm area of upper inner arm skin. Patch testing on the upper back used Finn chambers containing 0.01% DPC, with scoring done after 6 days according to International Contact Dermatitis Research Group standards. Patient blood was sampled pre-sensitization (week 0) and at 2, 6 and about 24 weeks after DPC sensitization. This study followed changes in the peripheral blood TCR repertoire in vivo during primary and secondary sensitization of alopecia patients to the hapten diphenylcyclopropenone (DPC). Libraries were combined into a pool for sequencing, and differences in TCR yield between samples came mainly from small differences in library volumes within the pool. Blood for TCR sequencing was provided by twenty-nine alopecia patients at one to four time points (pre-sensitization, 2, 6 and 24 weeks). Patients additionally received weekly therapeutic DPC doses to the scalp throughout the approximately 24-week study period. Alopecia areata with under or over 50% scalp involvement, alopecia totalis and alopecia universalis were represented in the patient cohort, which was mostly female.

Points the paper makes about the study in general: Because all patients had alopecia, a presumed autoimmune disease, the immune response of the patients might differ from that of healthy individuals. DPC sensitization did not change the number of TCRs with a frequency above 1 in 1000, and there was no evidence of changes in global repertoire structure. Patch test score correlated positively with the number of PT1 expanded TCRs, reaching significance at thresholds 8, 16 and 32 but not at 4. After repeated subsampling, changes were observed in the strength of the expansion versus patch-test correlation and in the threshold at which the correlation became significant. Expanded TCRs formed significantly more large CDR3 similarity clusters than pre-sensitization or healthy control sets, consistent with antigen-driven responses.

The intended sense of this specimen's time point label: patch test 1, 2 weeks after DPC sensitization. The intended sense of this specimen's treatment or condition label: therapeutic diphenylcyclopropenone sensitization with weekly scalp DPC. Blood at each patch-test visit was drawn before the patch test was applied. To be eligible, patients had to be aged 18 to 70, diagnosed with alopecia and judged suitable for DPC therapy, while pregnant patients were excluded. Total RNA was isolated from unfractionated whole blood collected in Tempus Blood RNA tubes. The method was RACE. Sequencing was carried out with a NextSeq 500. Library preparation attached unique molecular identifiers to individual cDNA molecules for quantitative, reproducible TCR counting. Each blood RNA sample was used to sequence both TCR alpha and TCR beta chains. The authors' pipeline ran thus. Samples had a median of approximately 96,000 TCRs, with a range from about 23,224 to 690,600. The Decombinator software suite was used to annotate the V, J and CDR3 of the TCR reads. For the PS versus PT1 abundance plots, all samples were subsampled to the same number of TCRs (28,000). TCRs were defined as expanded if absent before sensitization and observed at least eight times at the 2-week time point. In-frame beta chains were kept once TCRdb had trimmed the public reads at Q25 with fastp and called clones with MiXCR. Each CDR3 protein gets just one entry, which takes the most common genes and DNA from the rows behind it. These V and J calls are TCRdb output, not the study's own analysis. The sample table shows roughly 190,000 distinct CDR3 sequences, and 20% to 25% are seen once. The ten largest make up about 6.7% of the sample.

Germline trimming: 8 bases from V, 0 bases from J; junction bases outside gene matches: 10. CDR1 is given as SQVTM and CDR2 as ANQGSEA, both from the germline V gene. From cysteine to phenylalanine, the CDR3 is 15 amino acids long. Only the CDR3 part of the read is kept: 45 bases, read in frame from the first base. Worth noting for this clonotype: Its antigen specificity is not known. Within one base of it there is no much larger clone, and no base qualities were kept.

This TCR was recovered from a woman between 50 and 59 years old with alopecia areata. Some clones in this sample may be carry-over from other donors' samples. The material was whole blood, obtained in connection with sensitization to the hapten diphenylcyclopropenone (DPC). Rearrangement joined TRBV29-1 to TRBJ2-1; TRBD2 aligns with 7 central bases. The CDR3 reads as follows: CSLRFGGSSYNEQFF. The base sequence is TGCAGCTTACGATTCGGGGGGAGCTCCTACAATGAGCAGTTCTTC.